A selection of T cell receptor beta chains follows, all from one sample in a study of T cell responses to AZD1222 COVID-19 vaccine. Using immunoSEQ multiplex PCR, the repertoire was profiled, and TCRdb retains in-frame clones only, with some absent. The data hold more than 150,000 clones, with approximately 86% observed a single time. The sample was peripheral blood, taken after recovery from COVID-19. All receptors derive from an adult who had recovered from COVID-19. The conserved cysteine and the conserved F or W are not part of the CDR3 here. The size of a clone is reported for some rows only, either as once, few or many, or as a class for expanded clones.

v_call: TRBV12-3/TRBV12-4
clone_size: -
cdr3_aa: ASRAGVEEKLF

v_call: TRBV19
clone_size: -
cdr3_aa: ASSIGPIRNQPQH

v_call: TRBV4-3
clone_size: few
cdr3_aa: ASSQDGPGQNLNTEAF

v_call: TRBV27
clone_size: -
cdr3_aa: ARTRGEVLASYEQY

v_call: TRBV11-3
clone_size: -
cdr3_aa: ASSFRQHPQETQY

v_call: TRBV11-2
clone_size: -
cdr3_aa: ASSLTGGTEAF

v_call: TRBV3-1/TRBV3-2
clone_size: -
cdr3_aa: ASSPQGSQETQY

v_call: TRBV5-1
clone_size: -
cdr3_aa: ASSGDGRTNEKLF

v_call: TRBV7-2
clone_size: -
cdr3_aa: ASSFRPNGDTQY

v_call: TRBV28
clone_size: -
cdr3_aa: ASRYKLVRSNQPQH

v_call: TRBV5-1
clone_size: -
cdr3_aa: ASSLGQGKVSEQF

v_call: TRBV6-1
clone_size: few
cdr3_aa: ASSEIFGGDEQY

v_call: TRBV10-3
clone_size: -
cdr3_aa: AISEKAKGEEKLF

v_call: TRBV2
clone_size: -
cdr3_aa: ATQGATNTEAF

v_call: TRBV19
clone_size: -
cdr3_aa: ASRPSGTPDGGYT

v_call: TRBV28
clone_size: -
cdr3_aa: ASHFGLQPQH

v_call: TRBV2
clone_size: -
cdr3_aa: ARSGGNGYT

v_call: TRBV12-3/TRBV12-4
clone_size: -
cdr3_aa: ASSLDEKLF

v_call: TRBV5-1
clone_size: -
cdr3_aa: ASSKEGTTYNEQF

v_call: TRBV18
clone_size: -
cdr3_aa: ASSPQMSKSEAF

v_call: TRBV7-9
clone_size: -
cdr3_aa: ASSPTTGGYNSPLH

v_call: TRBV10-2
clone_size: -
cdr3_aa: ASSPGIAGGPQVGEQF

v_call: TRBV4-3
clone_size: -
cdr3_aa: ASSHLTGGGTGELF

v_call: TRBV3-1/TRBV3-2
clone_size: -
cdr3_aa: ASSQTDIDYGYT

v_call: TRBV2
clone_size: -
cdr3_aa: ASSFSSGNTIY

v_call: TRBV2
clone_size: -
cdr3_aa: ASSEGARAGAGNTIY

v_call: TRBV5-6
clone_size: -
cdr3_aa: ASSIYRGRIGGYT

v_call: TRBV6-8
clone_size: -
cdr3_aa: ASSYSAGTYNEQF

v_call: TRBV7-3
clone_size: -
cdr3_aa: ASSLSRTATGTGENTGELF

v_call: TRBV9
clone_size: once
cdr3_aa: ASSLGTGLSHGYT

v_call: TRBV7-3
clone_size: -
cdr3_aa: ASSLTSGGEQF

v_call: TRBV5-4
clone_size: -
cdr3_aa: ASSLREDQITDTQY

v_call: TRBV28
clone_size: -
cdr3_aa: ASSPGGGRGLYEQY

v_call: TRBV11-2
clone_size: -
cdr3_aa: ASSLRGSGELF

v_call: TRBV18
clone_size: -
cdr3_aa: ASSLRTRGDTDTQY

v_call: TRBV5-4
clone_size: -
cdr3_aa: ASSLDRGRRNTIY

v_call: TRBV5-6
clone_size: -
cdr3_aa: ASQPNWVNTEAF

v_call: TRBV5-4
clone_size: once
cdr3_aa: ASSRTANTEAF

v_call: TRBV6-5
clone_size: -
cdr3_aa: ASMGGLGGQPQH

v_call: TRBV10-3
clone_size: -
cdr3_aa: AISEMDGGRETQY

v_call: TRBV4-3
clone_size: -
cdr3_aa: ASSQQGLATDTQY

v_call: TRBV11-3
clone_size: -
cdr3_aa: ASSPGALYEQY

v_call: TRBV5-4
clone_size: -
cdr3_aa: ASSTGRVVYNEQF

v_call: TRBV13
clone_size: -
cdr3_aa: ASSLYLNTEAF

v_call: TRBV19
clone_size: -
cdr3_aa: ASRRDGNYGYT

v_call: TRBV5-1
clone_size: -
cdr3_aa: ASRAAGFTDTQY

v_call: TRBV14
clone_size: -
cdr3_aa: ASSRVTSGRVHEQY

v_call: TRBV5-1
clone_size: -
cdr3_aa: ASSLPHASYEQY

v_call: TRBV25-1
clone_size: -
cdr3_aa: ASSGIRDRPTAYGYT

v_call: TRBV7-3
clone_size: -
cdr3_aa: ASSSGQGPGNTIY

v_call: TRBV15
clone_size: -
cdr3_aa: ATSRKYTEAF

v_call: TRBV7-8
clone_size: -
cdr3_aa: ASSLERDRAWGTDTQY

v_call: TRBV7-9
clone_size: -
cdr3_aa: ASRRQGAGSTEAF

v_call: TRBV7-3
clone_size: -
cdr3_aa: ASSGPVAVSSYEQY

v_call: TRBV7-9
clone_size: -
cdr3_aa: ASSLQASLAGGYTDTQY